These 12 T cell receptor beta chains came from one sample sequenced in a study of blood T cells in healthy people across ages (dated by TCRdb to between 2014 and 2017). Receptor amplification or capture employed 5' RACE. The reads were generated on an Illumina HiSeq 2500. The second PCR ran for about 6 to 12 cycles and used a J-beta primer mix along with a sample-barcoded 5' primer. TCRdb reworked the public reads: Q25 trimming with fastp, MiXCR clone assembly, productive beta chains retained. Records with the same CDR3 protein are collapsed into one entry carrying the most frequent genes and DNA. Counted in this sample were around 800,000 distinct CDR3 sequences; around 62% of them appeared once. 25% to 35% of the sample lies in the top ten. The specimen sequenced was blood. These receptors all stem from a man younger than 45 in good health.

The chain has TRBV7-3 and TRBJ1-1; D might be TRBD1 (5 bases). The CDR3 totals 14 residues. Trimming stripped 4 bases from V and 1 base from J, with 10 bases between. The germline gives CDR1 SGHTA, CDR2 FQGTGA. The CDR3 nucleotides are TGTGCCAGCAGCTCCGGGGCGGGGAACACTGAAGCTTTCTTT. Amino acid sequence: CASSSGAGNTEAFF.

This clonotype was seen more than once but under ten times. The genes are TRBV15 and TRBJ2-7; no reliable D call. CDR3 size: 15 residues. Trimming left V 1 base short and J 2 bases short, with 12 bases between. Germline V CDR1 and CDR2: LNHNV, YYDKDF (reference sequence). The CDR3 loop is CATSRGNLKAYEQYF. CDR3 sequence (DNA): TGTGCCACCAGCAGAGGAAACCTTAAGGCCTACGAGCAGTACTTC.

The genes are TRBV10-3 and TRBJ2-1; 11 nucleotides line up with TRBD2. The CDR3 covers 17 residues. Trimming took 2 bases from V and 2 from J; bases not matched to a gene: 5. Germline V CDR1 and CDR2: ENHRY, SYGVKD. The CDR3 DNA sequence: TGTGCCATCAGTGAGGGGACTAGCGGCCGCGCCTACAATGAGCAGTTCTTC. Its translation is CAISEGTSGRAYNEQFF.

The chain is built from TRBV7-2 and TRBJ2-3; possibly TRBD1 or TRBD2 for D (5 bases each). Germline values: CDR1 SGHTA, CDR2 FQGNSA. The CDR3 is 11 amino acids. Trimming removed 8 bases at V and 3 bases at J, with 6 bases between. CDR3 region: CASGGTDTQYF. The CDR3 DNA reads as TGTGCCAGCGGGGGTACAGATACGCAGTATTTT. The entire variable domain, with the rest obtained from reference TRBV7-2 and TRBJ2-3, is as follows: GAGVSQSPSNKVTEKGKDVELRCDPISGHTALYWYRQSLGQGLEFLIYFQGNSAPDKSGLPSDRFSAERTGGSVSTLTIQRTQQEDSAVYLCASGGTDTQYFGPGTRLTVL.

The genes are TRBV29-1 and TRBJ2-1; D unclear. CDR1 and CDR2 from the germline V gene are SQVTM and ANQGSEA. This CDR3 comprises 11 residues. V lost 1 base to trimming and J lost 9 bases, with 7 bases between them. The DNA for the CDR3 is TGCAGCGTTGAAGGCCCAGGTGAGCAGTTCTTC. It codes for CSVEGPGEQFF.

The rearrangement joins TRBV12-3 or TRBV12-4 to TRBJ1-5; D unresolved. V shed 6 bases and J shed 9 bases, with 18 bases lying between them. The CDR3 runs to 14 residues. CDR3: CASSSDGPGVPQHF. CDR3 bases: TGTGCCAGCAGCTCCGACGGCCCGGGTGTGCCCCAGCATTTT.

The rearrangement uses TRBV11-1 and TRBJ2-5; 7 bases line up with TRBD1. The CDR3 totals 15 residues. In germline, CDR1 is SGHAT, CDR2 FQDESV (reference sequence). Losses at the gene ends were 4 bases for V and 2 bases for J; bases not matched to a gene: 7. The chain's CDR3 is CASSSGTALQETQYF. In nucleotides, the CDR3 is TGTGCCAGCAGCTCTGGGACAGCGTTACAAGAGACCCAGTACTTC.

This clonotype was picked up a small number of times. CDR3 bases: TGCAGTGCTTCACCGACTAGCGGGGGCCCAGATACGCAGTATTTT. Protein sequence: CSASPTSGGPDTQYF. The V gene is TRBV20-1, the J gene TRBJ2-3; 12 bases match TRBD2. V trimming: 5 bases; J trimming: 4 bases; junction bases outside the gene matches: 7. Germline CDR1 and CDR2: DFQATT and SNEGSKA (reference sequence). The CDR3 length is 15 residues.

The chain employs TRBV29-1 and TRBJ1-2; a weak D match, TRBD1 (5 bases). Trimming pared 0 bases from V and 6 bases from J, leaving 14 bases between. The CDR3 is 14 residues long. Germline V CDR1 and CDR2: SQVTM, ANQGSEA. The CDR3 spells CSVEDGDGGNGYTF. The CDR3 DNA is TGCAGCGTTGAAGATGGTGACGGGGGGAATGGCTACACCTTC. Full variable domain (outside the CDR3, taken from reference TRBV29-1 and TRBJ1-2): SAVISQKPSRDICQRGTSLTIQCQVDSQVTMMFWYRQQPGQSLTLIATANQGSEATYESGFVIDKFPISRPNLTFSTLTVSNMSPEDSSIYLCSVEDGDGGNGYTFGSGTRLTVV.

The chain has TRBV7-9 and TRBJ2-4; D unresolved. The J call may be mistaken, given a closer DNA end match to TRBJ2-7. The CDR3 is 14 amino acids. The germline gives CDR1 SEHNR, CDR2 FQNEAQ (reference sequence). The CDR3 coding sequence is TGTGCCAGCAGCTTCAAGGGCGGAGCCTACGAGCAGTACTTC. As protein: CASSFKGGAYEQYF.

For the CDR3, the DNA is TGTGCCAGCAGTGAGAGCCCGCTCGGGGACGAGCAGTACTTC. It is translated as CASSESPLGDEQYF. V and J are TRBV2 and TRBJ2-7, with D perhaps TRBD2 (5 bases). V shed 3 bases and J shed 5 bases, with 14 bases lying between them. There are 14 residues in the CDR3. The germline V gene encodes CDR1 SNHLY and CDR2 FYNNEI.

The sample holds a few counts of this clonotype. The rearrangement links TRBV12-3 or TRBV12-4 to TRBJ1-1; D is perhaps TRBD1 (6 bases). CDR3 length: 15 amino acids. V lost 5 bases and J lost 0, with 13 bases in between. In nucleotides, the CDR3 is TGTGCCAGCAGTAAAAAACAGGGAATGAACACTGAAGCTTTCTTT. Translating it yields CASSKKQGMNTEAFF.